Following are 27 T cell receptor beta chains from one sample sequenced in a study of neurological immune-mediated disorders. Each CDR3 protein gets one entry after TCRdb re-called the 5' RACE reads with MiXCR. This sample has approximately 77,000 distinct CDR3 sequences; about 9.7% occur once, and the top ten carry 1.5% to 2%. Sequenced sample: PBMCs. The origin of the receptors is a man aged 50 to 60 in good health.

This sequence joins TRBV6-5 and TRBJ2-3, with TRBD2 identical over 9 bases. V shed 6 bases and J 0 bases; nucleotides not matched to a gene: 16. The CDR3 is 19 residues long. Per the germline V gene, CDR1 is MNHEY and CDR2 is SVGAGI. The CDR3 sequence is CASRKKGLASSFSTDTQYF. CDR3 DNA sequence: TGTGCCAGCAGGAAAAAGGGACTAGCCTCCTCTTTTAGCACAGATACGCAGTATTTT.

This clonotype appeared many times. The chain couples TRBV27 to TRBJ2-5; 13 bases line up with TRBD2. Germline values: CDR1 MNHEY, CDR2 SMNVEV (reference sequence). Losses at the gene ends were 2 bases for V and 5 bases for J; bases not matched to a gene: 5. The CDR3 sequence is 16 residues long. CDR3 coding DNA: TGTGCCAGCAGTTTAACTAGCGGGAGGGCCATGGAGACCCAGTACTTC. This gives the protein CASSLTSGRAMETQYF.

Ten or more counts support this clonotype. The chain links TRBV7-6 to TRBJ2-7; 8 bases fit TRBD1. The trim removed 1 base at V and 6 bases at J, leaving 5 bases unmatched. This CDR3 contains 14 residues. In germline, CDR1 is SGHVS, CDR2 FNYEAQ. CDR3 amino acids: CASSLGQGASEQYF. Here the CDR3 DNA reads TGTGCCAGCAGCTTAGGTCAGGGGGCTAGCGAGCAGTACTTC.

This clonotype was found a few times. A much larger clonotype is one base distant, so this may be a read error. The chain employs TRBV29-1 and TRBJ1-2; D is unclear. The V gene lost 7 bases and the J gene lost 1 base, with 7 bases spanning the gap. Germline CDR1 SQVTM, CDR2 ANQGSEA. The CDR3 is 11 residues long. In DNA, the CDR3 is TGCAGCGCCAGTAATAACTATGGCTACACCTTC. Translation gives CSASNNYGYTF.

This clonotype came up many times. The chain is built from TRBV20-1 and TRBJ2-5, with TRBD2 as a possible D gene (7 bases). The CDR3 length is 13 residues. Germline CDR1 and CDR2: DFQATT and SNEGSKA (reference sequence). Between the trimmed V and J ends, which lost 6 bases and 3 bases, there was a span of 14 bases. CDR3 residues: CSASRGGEETQYF. The CDR3 DNA reads as TGCAGTGCCTCAAGGGGGGGCGAAGAGACCCAGTACTTC.

This clonotype was seen many times. The CDR3 nucleotides read TGTGCCAGCAGCCAAAGGGCTGGGGTAGCTGGGGCCAACGTCCTGACTTTC. It is translated as CASSQRAGVAGANVLTF. The genes are TRBV7-3 and TRBJ2-6; the D is unclear. CDR1 is SGHTA and CDR2 is FQGTGA in the germline V gene. The CDR3 has 17 amino acids. With 5 bases removed from V and 2 bases from J, the gap between germline ends came to 16 bases.

This clonotype has a count of ten or more. The chain uses TRBV19 and TRBJ1-5, with 9 bases lining up with TRBD1. Germline trimming cut 9 bases from V and 4 bases from J; bases unmatched to any gene: 13. Germline V CDR1 and CDR2: LNHDA, SQIVND (reference sequence). CDR3 size: 16 residues. CDR3 DNA: TGTGCCAGCACACTCCGTAGGACAGGGGATAATCAGCCCCAGCATTTT. This translates into CASTLRRTGDNQPQHF.

The sample holds many counts of this clonotype. This sequence joins TRBV20-1 and TRBJ1-5; D gene unclear. V gave up 0 bases and J gave up 3 bases, with 12 bases separating them. The germline V gene has CDR1 DFQATT and CDR2 SNEGSKA (reference sequence). CDR3 length: 15 residues. The CDR3 DNA is TGCAGTGCTAGAGACATCCGCGACAACAATCAGCCCCAGCATTTT. This codes for CSARDIRDNNQPQHF.

In this sample, this clonotype turned up many times. The rearrangement uses TRBV27 and TRBJ2-7; possibly TRBD2 for D (6 bases). This CDR3 is 14 amino acids long. V was clipped by 2 bases and J by 2 bases, with 10 bases between them. Germline V gene sequence: CDR1 MNHEY, CDR2 SMNVEV (reference sequence). As DNA, the CDR3 is TGTGCCAGCAGTTTAGGGGCGGGAACCTACGAGCAGTACTTC. Translating it yields CASSLGAGTYEQYF.

This clonotype was seen many times. The chain links TRBV20-1 to TRBJ1-5; the D is unclear. Trimming cost V 4 bases and J 1 base, with 8 bases left between them. Germline CDR1 and CDR2: DFQATT and SNEGSKA (reference sequence). The CDR3 is 13 amino acids. As DNA, the CDR3 is TGCAGTGCTATAGAAGTGAGCAATCAGCCCCAGCATTTT. Translating gives CSAIEVSNQPQHF.

This clonotype has a count of ten or more. This sequence joins TRBV12-3 or TRBV12-4 and TRBJ2-4; D is unresolved. V shed 5 bases and J shed 7 bases, with 9 bases lying between them. The CDR3 is 12 residues long. The CDR3 nucleotides read TGTGCCAGCAGTCCGGATATGAACATTCAGTACTTC. This codes for CASSPDMNIQYF.

This clonotype came up many times. V is TRBV3-1 and J is TRBJ1-5; no definite D call. This CDR3 has 14 residues. Germline CDR1 LGHDT, CDR2 YNNKEL (reference sequence). Between the trimmed V and J ends, which lost 1 base and 3 bases, there was a span of 7 bases. CDR3 sequence reads: CASSQGPHNQPQHF. The CDR3 region has the DNA TGTGCCAGCAGCCAAGGACCCCACAATCAGCCCCAGCATTTT.

This clonotype occurred many times. The chain joins TRBV5-1 to TRBJ2-2; the match to TRBD2 covers 7 bases. V shed 0 bases and J 1 base; nucleotides not matched to a gene: 3. Germline loops: CDR1 SGHRS, CDR2 YFSETQ. The CDR3 consists of 16 residues. CDR3 in amino acids: CASSLVASGNTGELFF. The CDR3 DNA reads TGCGCCAGCAGCTTGGTGGCTAGCGGGAACACCGGGGAGCTGTTTTTT.

This clonotype was seen ten or more times. The chain recombines TRBV5-1 with TRBJ2-7, with 11 bases fitting TRBD2. V lost 0 bases and J lost 4; bases outside the gene matches: 6. The CDR3 is 16 amino acids. Germline-derived CDR1 and CDR2 are SGHRS and YFSETQ. The CDR3 sequence: CASSLERASGRYEQYF. CDR3 nucleotide sequence: TGCGCCAGCAGCTTGGAACGGGCTAGCGGGAGGTACGAGCAGTACTTC.

Many counts were recorded for this clonotype. A single base separates this from a much larger clone, so it may be a read error. The gene calls are TRBV7-9 and TRBJ2-1; TRBD2 might be the D (6 bases). Trimming left V 1 base short and J 8 bases short, with 9 bases between. CDR1 and CDR2 from the germline V gene are SEHNR and FQNEAQ (reference sequence). This CDR3 has 13 amino acids. The CDR3 region is CASSLVGEDEQFF. The CDR3 nucleotides are TGTGCCAGCAGCTTAGTCGGGGAGGATGAGCAGTTCTTC. The full variable domain, rest sourced from reference TRBV7-9 and TRBJ2-1, is DTGVSQNPRHKITKRGQNVTFRCDPISEHNRLYWYRQTLGQGPEFLTYFQNEAQLEKSRLLSDRFSAERPKGSFSTLEIQRTEQGDSAMYLCASSLVGEDEQFFGPGTRLTVL.

This clonotype showed up many times. The rearrangement joins TRBV6-6 to TRBJ2-1; 13 nucleotides match TRBD2. The CDR3 is made up of 19 amino acids. Trimming cost V 2 bases and J 1 base; bases outside gene matches: 8. Germline assignment: CDR1 MNHNY and CDR2 SVGAGI (reference sequence). For the CDR3, the DNA is TGTGCCAGCAGTTACCCTGGGACTAGCGGGGCTCGTTCCTACAATGAGCAGTTCTTC. Residues: CASSYPGTSGARSYNEQFF.

This clonotype was counted at least ten times. V gene TRBV16 combines with J gene TRBJ2-1, with TRBD1 matching over 9 bases. The CDR3 totals 14 residues. V shed 4 bases and J 9 bases; nucleotides not matched to a gene: 7. Germline assignment: CDR1 KGHSY and CDR2 FQNENV. The chain's CDR3 is CASSRRTGASEQFF. CDR3 nucleotide sequence: TGTGCCAGCAGCCGACGGACAGGGGCAAGTGAGCAGTTCTTC.

Many counts were recorded for this clonotype. CDR3 in DNA: TGTGCCAGCAGCTTAGGCAGCGGGACAGGGGGGAGAGAGCAGTTCTTC. This translates into CASSLGSGTGGREQFF. V gene TRBV7-3 combines with J gene TRBJ2-1; 11 bases agree with TRBD1. Per the germline V gene, CDR1 is SGHTA and CDR2 is FQGTGA. The trim removed 2 bases at V and 10 bases at J, leaving 10 bases unmatched. This CDR3 has 16 amino acids.

This clonotype was recorded at least ten times. V gene TRBV6-2 or TRBV6-3 combines with J gene TRBJ1-1, with 10 bases that match TRBD1. The CDR3 is 15 amino acids. V was clipped by 5 bases and J by 5 bases; unmatched bases: 8. The V gene's germline CDR1 is MNHEY and CDR2 SVGEGT. For the CDR3, the DNA is TGTGCCAGCAGTGAAGAAGGGACAGGGGTTACTGAAGCTTTCTTT. Protein sequence: CASSEEGTGVTEAFF.

This clonotype showed up many times. The chain uses TRBV7-2 and TRBJ1-6; no clear D gene. Trimming stripped 1 base from V and 7 bases from J, with 11 bases between. CDR3 length: 15 residues. The germline V gene has CDR1 SGHTA and CDR2 FQGNSA. This CDR3 is CASSLGPGDNSPLHF. The CDR3 nucleotides read TGTGCCAGCAGCTTAGGTCCGGGAGACAATTCACCCCTCCACTTT.

This clonotype was found many times. This chain links TRBV7-2 with TRBJ2-3; 8 nucleotides match TRBD1. V dropped 3 bases and J dropped 5; count of bases not matched to a gene: 7. The germline V gene encodes CDR1 SGHTA and CDR2 FQGNSA. The CDR3 is made up of 15 amino acids. The CDR3 nucleotides read TGTGCCAGCAGCTTCGCCTACGGACAGGGAGATACGCAGTATTTT. It encodes CASSFAYGQGDTQYF.

This clonotype appeared a few times. The chain carries TRBV20-1 and TRBJ2-7; 10 bases map to TRBD1. The CDR3 loop spans 13 amino acids. The trim removed 5 bases at V and 3 bases at J, leaving 4 bases unmatched. Germline values: CDR1 DFQATT, CDR2 SNEGSKA (reference sequence). The CDR3 sequence is CSARQGANYEQYF. DNA for the CDR3: TGCAGTGCTCGACAGGGGGCAAACTACGAGCAGTACTTC.

This clonotype was found many times. This rearrangement joins TRBV14 to TRBJ2-5; TRBD2 is a possible D gene (6 bases). V lost 1 base and J lost 4, with 16 bases in between. Per the germline V gene, CDR1 is SGHDN and CDR2 is FVKESK. The length of the CDR3 is 16 residues. CDR3: CASSQGRESSSETQYF. CDR3 DNA: TGTGCCAGCAGCCAAGGTCGGGAGAGTTCTTCAGAGACCCAGTACTTC.

This clonotype was seen repeatedly, ten times or more. CDR3 region: CATSRDRQNQETQYF. The CDR3 DNA reads TGTGCCACCAGCAGAGATCGGCAAAACCAAGAGACCCAGTACTTC. The chain couples TRBV15 to TRBJ2-5, with D unclear. The CDR3 spans 15 residues. V was clipped by 0 bases and J by 0 bases, with 8 bases between them. Germline V gene sequence: CDR1 LNHNV, CDR2 YYDKDF (reference sequence).

There are many counts of this clonotype. The chain couples TRBV5-1 to TRBJ2-7, with 12 nucleotides matching TRBD2. The ends lost 2 bases at V and 7 bases at J; junction bases unmatched: 4. The germline gives CDR1 SGHRS, CDR2 YFSETQ. CDR3 length equals 14 residues. The CDR3 sequence: CASSLRTSGDEQYF. In nucleotides, the CDR3 is TGCGCCAGCAGCTTACGGACTAGCGGGGATGAGCAGTACTTC.

This clonotype showed up many times. The CDR3 spells CASSLDSDLITNEKLFF. CDR3 DNA: TGTGCCAGCAGCTTAGATTCGGACTTGATCACTAATGAAAAACTGTTTTTT. The chain links TRBV7-2 to TRBJ1-4, with D uncertain. Trimming removed 1 base from V and 2 bases from J, with 14 bases in between. Germline V gene data show CDR1 as SGHTA and CDR2 as FQGNSA. There are 17 residues in the CDR3.

This clonotype was seen repeatedly, ten times or more. This chain connects TRBV5-5 to TRBJ2-6, with a tentative D call TRBD1 (5 bases). Trimming shortened V by 4 bases and J by 4 bases, and 12 bases separated the two germline ends. The CDR3 covers 15 residues. Per the germline V gene, CDR1 is SGHKS and CDR2 is YYEKEE (reference sequence). The CDR3 is CASSRTFPGANVLTF. CDR3 sequence (DNA): TGTGCCAGCAGCCGGACATTCCCCGGGGCCAACGTCCTGACTTTC.